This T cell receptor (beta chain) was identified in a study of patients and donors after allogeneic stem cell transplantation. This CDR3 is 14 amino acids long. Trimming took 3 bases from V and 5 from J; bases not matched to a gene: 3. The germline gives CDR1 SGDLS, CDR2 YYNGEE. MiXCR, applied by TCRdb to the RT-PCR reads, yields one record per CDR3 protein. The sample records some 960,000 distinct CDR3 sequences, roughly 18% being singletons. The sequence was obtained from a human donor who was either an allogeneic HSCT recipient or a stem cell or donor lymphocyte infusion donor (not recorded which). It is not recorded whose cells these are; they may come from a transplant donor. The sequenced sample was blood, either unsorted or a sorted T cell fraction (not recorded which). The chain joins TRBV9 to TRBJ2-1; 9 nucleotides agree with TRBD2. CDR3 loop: CASSERLADNEQFF. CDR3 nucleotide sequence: TGTGCCAGCAGCGAACGACTAGCGGACAATGAGCAGTTCTTC.